These T cell receptor beta chains were read from a single sample in a study of shared clonotypes between healthy human individuals. Here immunoSEQ multiplex PCR was the method, and the copy in TCRdb shows in-frame clones only, minus some. The table includes about 2.4 million clones, roughly 93% detected once. The sample was naive CD4+ T cells from PBMCs. The receptors originated from a man younger than 35 in good health. Some clones in this sample may be carry-over from other donors' samples. CDR3s include the opening cysteine and the closing phenylalanine or tryptophan. Fields, in order: V gene, D gene, CDR3 protein. The D gene is left open where the match is weak.

TRBV5-1,-,CASSSAPLETQYF
TRBV28,TRBD1,CASLAGGTGLQSPLHF
TRBV11-2,TRBD2,CASSLESSGRGNNEQFF
TRBV2,-,CASRDRTLKLNF
TRBV5-1,-,CASSGNPRTDQSYEQYF
TRBV4-1,-,CASSRPGQSAGAFF
TRBV29-1,-,CSVANPSKDREYF
TRBV18,-,CASSAPGHTEAFF
TRBV28,-,CASSLRQTIGELFF
TRBV9,TRBD1,CASNRGDEQFF
TRBV28,TRBD2,CASSSPGTSGRVNEQFF
TRBV6-5,-,CASSPDRAMNTEAFF
TRBV2,TRBD2,CANKDPLSGIRSGETQYF
TRBV10-1,-,CASSVYPGELFF
TRBV27,-,CASSRGGALYF
TRBV28,-,CASIKSGRARTGELFF
TRBV28,TRBD2,CASSSPGLALYEQYF
TRBV6-5,-,CASSVSWTANYGYTF
TRBV2,-,CASSDQGEGYEQYF
TRBV30,TRBD1,CAWRPPRDRGYEQYF
TRBV27,-,CASSLQGASEKLFF
TRBV7-3,-,CASSLRQPGGELFF
TRBV6-5,-,CASRGGLNWLSGYTF
TRBV18,TRBD1,CASSPDRAVNQPQHF
TRBV25-1,-,CASSKTGPYNEQFF
TRBV27,-,CASSPSTSYEQYF
TRBV10-1,-,CASSESLPGGYTF
TRBV7-6,-,CASSLRGNTEAFF
TRBV28,TRBD1,CASSSWTGDPKTYGYTF
TRBV28,-,CASSQPPLGRAPHQPQHF
TRBV6-5,-,CASSPSQYEGYTF
TRBV5-1,-,CASSQRVAGTSTDTQYF
TRBV27,-,CASSRYPGAYEQYF
TRBV5-1,-,CASSGGPFGAYETQYF
TRBV2,TRBD2,CASSVAGARTGELFF
TRBV4-3,-,CASSQWGKGPSSTDTQYF
TRBV5-4,TRBD2,CASSPGLAGRYEQYF
TRBV30,-,CAWRGTGQPQHF
TRBV6-5,-,CASRSGPGADTQYF
TRBV18,-,CASSPRQGTNDEQYF
TRBV6-5,TRBD1,CASRQGVRQPQHF